These 29 T cell receptor beta chains came from one sample sequenced in a study of blood T cell repertoires in COVID-19. Using immunoSEQ multiplex PCR, the repertoire was profiled, and TCRdb retains in-frame clones only, with some absent. The table includes about 190,000 clones, around 79% detected once. Sequencing used peripheral blood. The origin of the receptors is a man aged 50 or older who had recovered from COVID-19.

The chain has TRBV7-8 and TRBJ2-2, with 15 positions matching TRBD2. In germline, CDR1 is SGHVS, CDR2 FQNEAQ. The CDR3 runs 20 residues. V dropped 1 base and J dropped 4; count of bases not matched to a gene: 10. The CDR3 sequence is CASSLDRGLAGGPGTGELFF. The CDR3 bases are TGTGCCAGCAGCTTAGATCGCGGACTAGCGGGAGGGCCGGGCACCGGGGAGCTGTTTTTT.

Only a few counts were recorded for this clone. The V gene is TRBV5-1, the J gene TRBJ2-1, with D possibly TRBD2 on 7 matching bases. The length of the CDR3 is 14 residues. The ends were cut back, 6 bases at V and 4 bases at J, with 14 bases in the middle. Germline V lookup: CDR1 SGHRS, CDR2 YFSETQ. The CDR3 DNA reads TGCGCCAGCAACGGGGGGCAGGGATACAATGAGCAGTTCTTC. Encoded protein: CASNGGQGYNEQFF.

The chain recombines TRBV3-1 (or the pseudogene TRBV3-2) with TRBJ1-1; D is possibly TRBD1 (6 bases). The CDR3 runs 14 residues. Trimming removed 2 bases at V and 0 bases at J, with 7 bases between. CDR1 is LGHDT, CDR2 YNNKEL, per germline (reference sequence). The CDR3, as DNA: TGTGCCAGCAGCCAACGGACAGTGAACACTGAAGCTTTCTTT. The encoded protein is CASSQRTVNTEAFF.

Here the CDR3 reads CASSLGHYYGYTF. CDR3 coding DNA: TGTGCCAGCAGCCTAGGCCACTACTATGGCTACACCTTC. The V call is TRBV11-2, the J call TRBJ1-2; D call uncertain. The CDR3 is made up of 13 amino acids. From germline, CDR1 is SGHAT and CDR2 FQNNGV. The V gene lost 5 bases and the J gene lost 3 bases, with 10 bases spanning the gap.

The rearrangement joins TRBV7-6 to TRBJ2-4; TRBD2 matches 16 bases. The length of the CDR3 is 18 residues. Trimming cost V 0 bases and J 9 bases; bases outside gene matches: 8. CDR1 SGHVS and CDR2 FNYEAQ come from the germline V gene. Written as DNA, the CDR3 is TGTGCCAGCAGCTTAGCTCCCCTGGGACTAGCGGGAGGGAGCATTCAGTACTTC. This encodes CASSLAPLGLAGGSIQYF. The full variable domain, completed using reference TRBV7-6 and TRBJ2-4, is GAGVSQSPRYKVTKRGQDVALRCDPISGHVSLYWYRQALGQGPEFLTYFNYEAQQDKSGLPNDRFSAERPEGSISTLTIQRTEQRDSAMYRCASSLAPLGLAGGSIQYFGAGTRLSVL.

The chain recombines TRBV9 with TRBJ1-1; TRBD1 is a possible D gene (5 bases). Germline V gene sequence: CDR1 SGDLS, CDR2 YYNGEE. The V gene lost 2 bases and the J gene lost 4 bases, with 18 bases spanning the gap. This CDR3 has 16 amino acids. This CDR3 is CASSVHGGVSITEAFF. CDR3 DNA: TGTGCCAGCAGCGTTCATGGGGGGGTATCTATCACTGAAGCTTTCTTT.

The chain couples TRBV27 to TRBJ1-5; TRBD1 matches at 8 bases. V was pared by 3 bases and J by 6 bases, with 7 bases of the junction left unmatched. The V gene's germline CDR1 is MNHEY and CDR2 SMNVEV (reference sequence). There are 15 residues in the CDR3. The CDR3 is CASSFTGQGTQPQHF. CDR3 bases: TGTGCCAGCAGTTTCACCGGACAGGGAACTCAGCCCCAGCATTTT.

The CDR3 DNA reads as TGTGCCAGCAGCTTATGGTTAGCGGGAGTGAGGAATGAGCAGTTCTTC. Its translation is CASSLWLAGVRNEQFF. This chain links TRBV11-2 with TRBJ2-1, with TRBD2 matching over 9 bases. In germline, CDR1 is SGHAT, CDR2 FQNNGV. The trim removed 2 bases at V and 7 bases at J, leaving 9 bases unmatched. This CDR3 has 16 residues.

The gene calls are TRBV2 and TRBJ2-6, with TRBD2 as a possible D gene (6 bases). CDR3 length: 19 residues. Germline values: CDR1 SNHLY, CDR2 FYNNEI. The V gene lost 3 bases and the J gene lost 0 bases, with 18 bases spanning the gap. CDR3 nucleotide sequence: TGTGCCAGCAGTGATATTTCGCTGGGGGGTATCTCTGGGGCCAACGTCCTGACTTTC. Amino acids: CASSDISLGGISGANVLTF.

This chain links TRBV9 with TRBJ1-6; unclear D gene. The germline V and J ends were trimmed by 0 bases and 6 bases, with 10 bases remaining between them. The CDR3 length is 15 residues. CDR1 SGDLS and CDR2 YYNGEE come from the germline V gene. The CDR3 sequence is CASSVEATANSPLHF. In DNA form, the CDR3 reads TGTGCCAGCAGCGTAGAAGCCACAGCTAATTCACCCCTCCACTTT.

V is TRBV11-1 and J is TRBJ1-1; 7 positions agree with TRBD1. J was trimmed by 10 bases and V by 4 bases; bases with no gene match: 18. Germline CDR1 reads SGHAT; CDR2 reads FQDESV (reference sequence). This CDR3 is 16 amino acids long. CDR3 residues: CASSSAGQVNMVGAFF. The CDR3 DNA is TGTGCCAGCAGCTCTGCCGGACAGGTGAATATGGTAGGAGCTTTCTTT.

The chain has TRBV15 and TRBJ2-7; maybe TRBD2 (5 bases). The CDR3 is made up of 13 amino acids. V gave up 3 bases and J gave up 6 bases, with 12 bases separating them. Germline CDR1 reads LNHNV; CDR2 reads YYDKDF (reference sequence). The CDR3 coding sequence is TGTGCCACCAGCAGTTTTATTCGGGGCGAGCAGTACTTC. This encodes CATSSFIRGEQYF. Drawing the rest from reference TRBV15 and TRBJ2-7, the complete variable domain is DAMVIQNPRYQVTQFGKPVTLSCSQTLNHNVMYWYQQKSSQAPKLLFHYYDKDFNNEADTPDNFQSRRPNTSFCFLDIRSPGLGDTAMYLCATSSFIRGEQYFGPGTRLTVT.

This chain joins TRBV5-1 and TRBJ2-7, with 8 bases matching TRBD1. The CDR3 runs to 13 residues. V shed 4 bases, J shed 7 bases, and the junction held 7 bases outside the gene matches. CDR1 is SGHRS, CDR2 YFSETQ, per germline. The CDR3 protein is CASSVQGAGEQYF. In nucleotides, the CDR3 is TGCGCCAGCAGCGTCCAGGGGGCGGGGGAGCAGTACTTC.

The sample holds one count of this clone. The gene calls are TRBV11-2 and TRBJ2-7; D gene unclear. Per the germline V gene, CDR1 is SGHAT and CDR2 is FQNNGV. Trimming shortened V by 5 bases and J by 6 bases, and 8 bases separated the two germline ends. The length of the CDR3 is 11 residues. The CDR3 reads CASSLDTEQYF. The DNA of the CDR3 is TGTGCCAGCAGCCTTGACACCGAGCAGTACTTC.

The chain combines TRBV6-1 with TRBJ1-3; maybe TRBD1 (6 bases). Trimming took 3 bases from V and 0 from J, leaving 15 bases between them. The CDR3 runs 17 residues. The germline gives CDR1 MNHNS, CDR2 SASEGT. The CDR3 here is CASSDRPGHSSGNTIYF. The CDR3 bases are TGTGCCAGCAGTGACCGACCGGGACACTCCTCTGGAAACACCATATATTTT.

The gene calls are TRBV9 and TRBJ2-3, with 14 bases aligning to TRBD2. The CDR3 length is 17 residues. Germline values: CDR1 SGDLS, CDR2 YYNGEE. With 3 bases clipped from V and 5 bases from J, the junction kept 8 bases outside the gene matches. This chain's CDR3 is CASSAATSGRARDTQYF. The CDR3 coding sequence is TGTGCCAGCAGCGCAGCGACTAGCGGGAGGGCCAGAGATACGCAGTATTTT.

The chain combines TRBV27 with TRBJ2-1, with TRBD2 matching over 9 bases. This CDR3 has 16 residues. V was clipped by 4 bases and J by 3 bases; unmatched bases: 7. Germline V gene data show CDR1 as MNHEY and CDR2 as SMNVEV (reference sequence). The CDR3 spells CASSSLAGGFYNEQFF. In DNA, the CDR3 is TGTGCCAGCAGTTCCCTCGCGGGAGGGTTCTACAATGAGCAGTTCTTC.

In nucleotides, the CDR3 is TGTGCCAGCAGCTTAGTTGCGGGAAACTATGGCTACACCTTC. Translated: CASSLVAGNYGYTF. This sequence joins TRBV7-8 and TRBJ1-2; D is ambiguous. Trimming removed 1 base at V and 2 bases at J, with 8 bases between. From germline, CDR1 is SGHVS and CDR2 FQNEAQ. The CDR3 runs 14 residues. Based on the CDR3 plus reference TRBV7-8 and TRBJ1-2, the full variable domain is GAGVSQSPRYKVAKRGQDVALRCDPISGHVSLFWYQQALGQGPEFLTYFQNEAQLDKSGLPSDRFFAERPEGSVSTLKIQRTQQEDSAVYLCASSLVAGNYGYTFGSGTRLTVV.

The V gene is TRBV27, the J gene TRBJ2-1; 8 bases are shared with TRBD1. This CDR3 has 14 amino acids. J was trimmed by 2 bases and V by 5 bases; bases with no gene match: 2. Germline values: CDR1 MNHEY, CDR2 SMNVEV (reference sequence). The CDR3 bases are TGTGCCAGCAGTCCGGACAGGGCCTACAATGAGCAGTTCTTC. This sequence encodes CASSPDRAYNEQFF.

CDR3 sequence: CASSLSGDGANVLTF. CDR3 nucleotides: TGTGCCAGCAGCTTATCGGGGGACGGGGCCAACGTCCTGACTTTC. V is TRBV7-3 and J is TRBJ2-6, with a tentative D call TRBD2 (6 bases). This CDR3 region has 15 residues. Between the trimmed V and J ends, which lost 2 bases and 4 bases, there was a span of 9 bases. Per the germline V gene, CDR1 is SGHTA and CDR2 is FQGTGA.

This clone appeared many times. Here the CDR3 DNA reads TGTGCCAGCTCACCTGGGCAGTTATCTGGGGCCAACGTCCTGACTTTC. This gives the protein CASSPGQLSGANVLTF. This rearrangement joins TRBV18 to TRBJ2-6; D remains ambiguous. The CDR3 length is 16 residues. Germline assignment: CDR1 KGHSH and CDR2 LQKENI. The germline V and J ends were trimmed by 3 bases and 1 base, with 10 bases remaining between them.

This rearrangement joins TRBV15 to TRBJ1-2; D is ambiguous. Germline CDR1 is LNHNV and CDR2 is YYDKDF (reference sequence). This CDR3 region has 15 residues. The ends were cut back, 0 bases at V and 5 bases at J, with 13 bases in the middle. This chain's CDR3 is CATSRDRSPGYGYTF. Written as DNA, the CDR3 is TGTGCCACCAGCAGAGATCGGTCCCCCGGTTATGGCTACACCTTC.

J is TRBJ2-2 and V is TRBV11-2, with 8 bases lining up with TRBD2. This CDR3 has 16 residues. In germline, CDR1 is SGHAT, CDR2 FQNNGV. The V and J ends lost 2 bases and 3 bases, in that order; junction bases with no gene match: 5. This CDR3 is CASSLFSGRDTGELFF. The CDR3 region has the DNA TGTGCCAGCAGCTTATTTTCCGGGAGGGACACCGGGGAGCTGTTTTTT. The variable domain in full, with the rest retrieved from reference TRBV11-2 and TRBJ2-2, is EAGVAQSPRYKIIEKRQSVAFWCNPISGHATLYWYQQILGQGPKLLIQFQNNGVVDDSQLPKDRFSAERLKGVDSTLKIQPAKLEDSAVYLCASSLFSGRDTGELFFGEGSRLTVL.

This chain connects TRBV7-9 to TRBJ1-6; possible D gene TRBD1, 5 bases. This CDR3 has 15 amino acids. Trimming stripped 3 bases from V and 7 bases from J, with 13 bases between. Germline values: CDR1 SEHNR, CDR2 FQNEAQ (reference sequence). CDR3 nucleotide sequence: TGTGCCAGCAGCTTCTTTTCGGAGGGGAATTCACCCCTCCACTTT. This codes for CASSFFSEGNSPLHF.

The CDR3 is CASSSFDRGDQPQHF. CDR3 bases: TGTGCCAGCAGCTCCTTCGACAGGGGGGATCAGCCCCAGCATTTT. This sequence joins TRBV5-6 and TRBJ1-5; 9 bases align to TRBD1. Germline loops: CDR1 SGHDT, CDR2 YYEEEE. The CDR3 length is 15 residues. J was trimmed by 5 bases and V by 3 bases; bases with no gene match: 6.

V usage is TRBV5-1 and J usage is TRBJ2-1, with 7 positions matching TRBD2. In germline, CDR1 is SGHRS, CDR2 YFSETQ. V lost 0 bases to trimming and J lost 11 bases; unmatched junction nucleotides: 8. The CDR3 runs 14 residues. The CDR3 nucleotides read TGCGCCAGCAGCTTGGGACTAGCAGGACCAAAGCAGTTCTTC. This sequence encodes CASSLGLAGPKQFF.

The J gene is TRBJ2-1, the V gene TRBV11-2; perhaps TRBD1 as D (5 bases). This CDR3 contains 11 residues. Germline V lookup: CDR1 SGHAT, CDR2 FQNNGV. V shed 5 bases and J shed 7 bases, with 6 bases lying between them. The CDR3 protein is CASSRQNEQFF. As DNA, the CDR3 is TGTGCCAGCAGCCGACAGAATGAGCAGTTCTTC. The variable domain in full, completed from reference TRBV11-2 and TRBJ2-1, reads EAGVAQSPRYKIIEKRQSVAFWCNPISGHATLYWYQQILGQGPKLLIQFQNNGVVDDSQLPKDRFSAERLKGVDSTLKIQPAKLEDSAVYLCASSRQNEQFFGPGTRLTVL.

The rearrangement joins TRBV11-2 to TRBJ2-7; the D gene is possibly TRBD1 (6 bases). The CDR3 extends over 14 amino acids. The germline gives CDR1 SGHAT, CDR2 FQNNGV. V shed 3 bases and J shed 2 bases, with 11 bases lying between them. CDR3 coding DNA: TGTGCCAGCAGCTTCACAGGGACAACCTACGAGCAGTACTTC. Protein: CASSFTGTTYEQYF.

The chain combines TRBV27 with TRBJ2-1; D possibly corresponds to TRBD2 (5 bases). This CDR3 is 15 amino acids long. Germline V lookup: CDR1 MNHEY, CDR2 SMNVEV (reference sequence). Trimming pared 5 bases from V and 6 bases from J, leaving 17 bases between. The CDR3 protein is CASSPDSFGPNEQFF. DNA of the CDR3: TGTGCCAGCAGTCCGGACTCTTTTGGGCCCAATGAGCAGTTCTTC.